Shown below are 19 T cell receptor beta chains from a single sample sequenced in a study of blood T cell repertoires in COVID-19 (dated by TCRdb to about 2020). Libraries were prepared through the immunoSEQ multiplex PCR assay. What TCRdb holds here is the immuneACCESS table cut down to in-frame rearrangements. Part of the clones is not present; checked against another copy, under half of the missing clones reflect an unresolved V gene, and the others are unexplained. The sample includes some 150,000 clones, with approximately 80% observed a single time. The ten top clones hold 9% to 13% of the sample. The specimen was peripheral blood. The receptor set was obtained from a woman aged 60 to 75 with COVID-19, enrolled during active disease.

This clone was seen ten or more times. The rearrangement links TRBV19 to TRBJ2-7; 11 positions match TRBD1. There are 15 residues in the CDR3. Losses at the gene ends were 5 bases for V and 3 bases for J; bases not matched to a gene: 6. Germline CDR1 is LNHDA and CDR2 is SQIVND (reference sequence). The CDR3 protein is CASSSWGTGGYEQYF. The CDR3 nucleotides read TGTGCCAGTAGTTCCTGGGGGACAGGGGGCTACGAGCAGTACTTC.

This rearrangement joins TRBV6-4 to TRBJ1-1; TRBD1 matches 7 bases. The CDR3 sequence is 15 residues long. The ends lost 6 bases at V and 3 bases at J; junction bases unmatched: 10. The germline V gene has CDR1 MRHNA and CDR2 SNTAGT. The CDR3 reads CASRAQGMRDTEAFF. The DNA for the CDR3 is TGTGCCAGCAGGGCACAGGGGATGAGAGACACTGAAGCTTTCTTT.

This clone was found a few times. This chain connects TRBV18 to TRBJ1-1; 10 bases are shared with TRBD1. Trimming cost V 2 bases and J 6 bases; bases outside gene matches: 6. Germline V gives CDR1 KGHSH, CDR2 LQKENI. This CDR3 has 15 residues. CDR3 coding DNA: TGTGCCAGCTCACCAGAGACAGGGGGCGCAGCTGAAGCTTTCTTT. Its translation is CASSPETGGAAEAFF.

The DNA for the CDR3 is TGTGCCAGCAGTTTTCGCTACGACACCGGGGAGCTGTTTTTT. Encoded protein: CASSFRYDTGELFF. The chain couples TRBV27 to TRBJ2-2; D is unresolved. The CDR3 extends over 14 amino acids. Germline V lookup: CDR1 MNHEY, CDR2 SMNVEV (reference sequence). The V gene lost 3 bases and the J gene lost 3 bases, with 8 bases spanning the gap.

The rearrangement uses TRBV5-4 and TRBJ2-5; D is undetermined. The CDR3 spans 13 residues. From germline, CDR1 is SGHNT and CDR2 YYREEE (reference sequence). Trimming took off 2 bases at V and 5 bases at J, with 10 bases between the two ends. This CDR3 reads CASSFPQVETQYF. The CDR3 region has the DNA TGTGCCAGCAGCTTCCCCCAGGTGGAGACCCAGTACTTC.

This chain uses TRBV4-2 with TRBJ1-6; D is unclear. The V gene lost 0 bases and the J gene lost 6 bases, with 9 bases spanning the gap. Germline CDR1 LGHNA, CDR2 YNFKEQ. The CDR3 extends over 15 amino acids. The DNA of the CDR3 is TGTGCCAGCAGCCAAGAAATGGAGATTAATTCACCCCTCCACTTT. Translating it yields CASSQEMEINSPLHF.

The V gene is TRBV29-1, the J gene TRBJ1-1, with 7 bases aligning to TRBD1. Germline loops: CDR1 SQVTM, CDR2 ANQGSEA. V lost 7 bases, J lost 1 base, and 3 bases stayed unmatched. This CDR3 comprises 12 residues. The CDR3 nucleotides are TGCAGCGCCTGGACAGGGAACACTGAAGCTTTCTTT. Protein: CSAWTGNTEAFF.

The V gene is TRBV12-5, the J gene TRBJ1-1; 8 bases line up with TRBD1. V shed 0 bases, J shed 8 bases, and the junction held 5 bases outside the gene matches. The CDR3 is 14 amino acids. Germline V CDR1 and CDR2: LGHNT, FRNRAP. The CDR3 sequence: CASGLVVDRVEAFF. CDR3 coding DNA: TGTGCTAGTGGTTTGGTAGTGGACAGGGTGGAAGCTTTCTTT.

This clone has just one count. This chain connects TRBV20-1 to TRBJ1-5; a possible D gene is TRBD1 (5 bases). Trimming pared 3 bases from V and 1 base from J, leaving 19 bases between. The CDR3 has 17 residues. Germline V gene lookup returns CDR1 DFQATT and CDR2 SNEGSKA (reference sequence). CDR3 bases: TGCAGTGCTAGTCTGGGATCCCGGAGGGGAAGCAATCAGCCCCAGCATTTT. Amino acids: CSASLGSRRGSNQPQHF.

The chain employs TRBV23-1 and TRBJ2-4; TRBD1 might be the D (5 bases). TRBV23-1 has ORF status, its function being uncertain. Trimming shortened V by 0 bases and J by 4 bases, and 10 bases separated the two germline ends. This CDR3 contains 15 residues. CDR3 sequence: CASSQSRGIKNIQYF. CDR3 nucleotides: TGCGCCAGCAGTCAATCAAGGGGCATTAAAAACATTCAGTACTTC.

Turning to this clone: With a much larger clone just one base away, this may be a read error. The rearrangement links TRBV7-6 to TRBJ1-2; D may be TRBD1 (6 bases). This CDR3 contains 13 residues. V lost 3 bases and J lost 2, with 7 bases in between. Germline values: CDR1 SGHVS, CDR2 FNYEAQ. For the CDR3, the DNA is TGTGCCAGCAGCTTGGGACAAAACTATGGCTACACCTTC. Its translation is CASSLGQNYGYTF.

The chain recombines TRBV5-1 with TRBJ1-1; 9 nucleotides match TRBD1. J gave up 3 bases and V 4 bases, and 7 bases lay outside the gene matches. Germline CDR1 and CDR2: SGHRS and YFSETQ. The length of the CDR3 is 15 residues. The CDR3 nucleotides read TGCGCCAGCAGCCAAACAGGGGGCAAGGACACTGAAGCTTTCTTT. The encoded protein is CASSQTGGKDTEAFF.

CDR3 sequence (DNA): TGTGCCAGCAGCCAGAGTTCCCTCGGAGCTTTCTTT. Protein product: CASSQSSLGAFF. The chain uses TRBV3-1 (or the pseudogene TRBV3-2) and TRBJ1-1, with D hard to call. CDR3 size: 12 residues. Looked up from germline, CDR1 is LGHDT and CDR2 is YNNKEL (reference sequence). The V end lost 3 bases, the J end lost 10 bases, and 12 bases lay between the germline ends.

The chain combines TRBV12-3 or TRBV12-4 with TRBJ1-2; 7 positions agree with TRBD1. The CDR3 consists of 13 residues. The ends lost 4 bases at V and 7 bases at J; junction bases unmatched: 6. As DNA, the CDR3 is TGTGCCAGCAGTTATACAGGGGTAGGTGGCTACACCTTC. This encodes CASSYTGVGGYTF.

The chain combines TRBV30 with TRBJ1-1; 7 bases are shared with TRBD1. The V gene's germline CDR1 is GTSNPN and CDR2 SVGIG (reference sequence). The CDR3 runs 15 residues. V shed 2 bases, J shed 0 bases, and the junction held 6 bases outside the gene matches. For the CDR3, the DNA is TGTGCCTGGAGTAGGGACAGAATAATGAACACTGAAGCTTTCTTT. The encoded protein is CAWSRDRIMNTEAFF.

This clone was recorded a few times. This chain joins TRBV6-5 and TRBJ1-4; tentative D call: TRBD1 (5 bases). The CDR3 runs 14 residues. Germline-derived CDR1 and CDR2 are MNHEY and SVGAGI. V lost 5 bases, J lost 4 bases, and 11 bases lay in between. The CDR3 DNA is TGTGCCAGCAGTCCTCGGGGACTTAATGAAAAACTGTTTTTT. Amino acids: CASSPRGLNEKLFF.

This clone was recorded once. The J gene is TRBJ2-3, the V gene TRBV10-1; possible D gene TRBD2, 5 bases. CDR1 is WNHNN and CDR2 is SYGVQD in the germline V gene (reference sequence). The CDR3 extends over 14 amino acids. V lost 6 bases to trimming and J lost 4 bases, with 14 bases between them. The CDR3 protein is CASSPSSGADTQYF. In DNA form, the CDR3 reads TGCGCCAGCAGCCCTAGCTCTGGCGCAGATACGCAGTATTTT.

J is TRBJ1-1 and V is TRBV5-8, with D tentatively TRBD1 (6 bases). This CDR3 contains 14 residues. Trimming stripped 6 bases from V and 3 bases from J, with 15 bases between. Germline CDR1 reads SGHTS; CDR2 reads YDEGEE. CDR3 bases: TGTGCCAGCACCCTGCGGGGGGCGTACACTGAAGCTTTCTTT. Translated: CASTLRGAYTEAFF.

In its sample, this clone was seen once. The V call is TRBV4-2, the J call TRBJ1-1, with 10 bases matching TRBD1. Per germline, CDR1 LGHNA and CDR2 YNFKEQ. J was trimmed by 3 bases and V by 1 base; bases with no gene match: 2. The CDR3 spans 15 residues. CDR3 in DNA: TGTGCCAGCAGCCAAGGGGGGACAGGGGACACTGAAGCTTTCTTT. Encoded protein: CASSQGGTGDTEAFF.